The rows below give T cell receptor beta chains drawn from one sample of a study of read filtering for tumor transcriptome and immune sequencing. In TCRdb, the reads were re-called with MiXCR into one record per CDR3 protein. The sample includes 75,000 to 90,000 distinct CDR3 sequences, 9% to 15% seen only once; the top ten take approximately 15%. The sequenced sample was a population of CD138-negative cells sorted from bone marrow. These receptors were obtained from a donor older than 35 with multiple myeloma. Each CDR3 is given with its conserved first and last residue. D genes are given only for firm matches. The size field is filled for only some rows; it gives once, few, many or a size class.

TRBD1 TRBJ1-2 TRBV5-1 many TGCGCCAGCAGGATCGACAGGGAGGCTGGCTACACCTTC CASRIDREAGYTF
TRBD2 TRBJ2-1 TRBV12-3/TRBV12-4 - TGTGCCAGCGGTTTGGAGGTAGCGGGAGGCAATGAGCAGTTCTTC CASGLEVAGGNEQFF
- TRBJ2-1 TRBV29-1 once TGCAGCGTTGAAGATTATGGCCAGGAGCAGTTCTTC CSVEDYGQEQFF
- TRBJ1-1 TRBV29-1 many TGCAGCGCCAACGTTCAAGGTGGCACTGAAGCTTTCTTT CSANVQGGTEAFF
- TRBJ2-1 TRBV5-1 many TGCGCCAGCAGCTTGGCCGCAGCCAATGAGCAGTTCTTC CASSLAAANEQFF
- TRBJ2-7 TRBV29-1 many TGCAGCGTTTCTCGGACCGAGGGGCAGTACTTC CSVSRTEGQYF
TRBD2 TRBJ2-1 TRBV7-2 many TGTGCCAGCAGCCAAGGGACTAGCGGGAGTCGGAATGAGCAGTTCTTC CASSQGTSGSRNEQFF
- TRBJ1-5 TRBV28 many TGTGCCAGCAGTTCACTACTCCGGCCCCAGCATTTT CASSSLLRPQHF
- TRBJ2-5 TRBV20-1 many TGCAGTGCTAGAGATCGTCGGCAGGGCCGTTTGACCCAGTACTTC CSARDRRQGRLTQYF
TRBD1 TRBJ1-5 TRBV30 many TGTGCCTGCACGGACAGGGATAGTCAGCCCCAGCATTTT CACTDRDSQPQHF
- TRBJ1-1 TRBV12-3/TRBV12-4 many TGTGCCAGCAGTTTGGAGGTGGGATACACTGAAGCTTTCTTT CASSLEVGYTEAFF
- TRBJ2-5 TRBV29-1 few TGCAGCGTTGCGCTGACTAGTTTCGGAGAGACCCAGTACTTC CSVALTSFGETQYF
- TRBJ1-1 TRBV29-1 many TGCAGCGTCCCCTACCGGGGCTCTTGGGGCACTGAAGCTTTCTTT CSVPYRGSWGTEAFF
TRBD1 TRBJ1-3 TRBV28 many TGTGCCAGCAGCACGGGACAGGGAGTGCTAATATATTTT CASSTGQGVLIYF
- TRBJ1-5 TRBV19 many TGTGCCAGTATGGTTCGGGCTGATCAGCCCCAGCATTTT CASMVRADQPQHF
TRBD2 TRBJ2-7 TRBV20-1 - TGCAGTGCTAGCAAGACTAGCGGGAGTCTTAATCAGGGCGAGCAGTACTTC CSASKTSGSLNQGEQYF
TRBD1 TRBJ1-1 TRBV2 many TGTGCCAGCAAAAGAGGGACAGGGGTAACTGAAGCTTTCTTT CASKRGTGVTEAFF
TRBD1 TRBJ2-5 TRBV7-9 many TGTGCCAGCAGCTTTGGGGAGCAGGGGGAAGAGACCCAGTACTTC CASSFGEQGEETQYF
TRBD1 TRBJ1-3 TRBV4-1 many TGCGCCAGCAGCCAAGAGGGACAGGGACGAAACACCATATATTTT CASSQEGQGRNTIYF
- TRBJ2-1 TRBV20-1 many TGCAGTGCTAGTGGCCAGAGCTCCTACAATGAGCAGTTCTTC CSASGQSSYNEQFF
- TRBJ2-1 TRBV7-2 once TGTGCCAGCAGCTTAGAGACCGCGAAGCGGTTCTTC CASSLETAKRFF
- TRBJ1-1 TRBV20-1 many TGCAGTGCTACAGGGAAGGGCACTGAAGCTTTCTTT CSATGKGTEAFF
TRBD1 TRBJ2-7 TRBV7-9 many TGTGCCAGCAGCTCGAACGAAGGACAGGGGGTGTACTTC CASSSNEGQGVYF
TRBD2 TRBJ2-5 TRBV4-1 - TGCGCCAGCAGCCTCGGTTCTAGCGGGCAGCTAGAGACCCAGTACTTC CASSLGSSGQLETQYF
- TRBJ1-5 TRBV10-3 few TGTGCCAACAGTGACGGGGGGGATCGACAGCCCCAGCATTTT CANSDGGDRQPQHF
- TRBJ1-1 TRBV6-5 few TGTGCCAGCAGTTACTCGAGGTCAGGGAACACTGAAGCTTTCTTT CASSYSRSGNTEAFF